These T cell receptor beta chains were read from a single sample in a study of T cell responses to AZD1222 COVID-19 vaccine. Clones were read by immunoSEQ multiplex PCR, and TCRdb kept only the in-frame ones, dropping some. Among about 150,000 clones listed, about nine tenths were seen once. This specimen was peripheral blood, taken after recovery from COVID-19. Receptors were obtained from an adult who had recovered from COVID-19. Each CDR3 is given without its conserved first and last residue.

>TRBJ1-2|TRBV5-1
ASSPTGDDGYT
>TRBJ1-2|TRBV6-5
ASRDRAFYGYT
>TRBJ2-3|TRBV28
AIWVSGALTDTQY
>TRBJ1-1|TRBV3-1/TRBV3-2
ASSHTGLTEAF
>TRBJ2-7|TRBV6-5
ASRDTGTGPHEQY
>TRBJ1-5|TRBV2
ASSLRTGNQPQH
>TRBJ2-5|TRBV2
ASSAGGAWKETQY
>TRBJ1-1|TRBV5-6
ASSQGSSPAMNTEAF
>TRBJ2-1|TRBV7-2
ASSLRLADPYNEQF
>TRBJ2-7|TRBV6-2/TRBV6-3
ASSSLYEQY
>TRBJ1-4|TRBV15
ATSRDASGDEKLF
>TRBJ2-5|TRBV4-3
ASSQGSGGTQY
>TRBJ1-5|TRBV28
ASSLLDRVTQPQH
>TRBJ1-1|TRBV4-3
ASSHRPGQPFYDAEAF
>TRBJ2-3|TRBV10-3
AISESETGVSTDTQY
>TRBJ2-5|TRBV9
ASSDPFTGGRETQY
>TRBJ1-1|TRBV19
ASSAVGANTMNTEAF
>TRBJ2-1|TRBV5-1
ASSLGILNEQF
>TRBJ2-7|TRBV28
ASSAAGGAYEQY
>TRBJ1-2|TRBV19
ASSPRDREYT
>TRBJ1-5|TRBV24-1
ATSDPYSNQPQH
>TRBJ2-1|TRBV3-1/TRBV3-2
ASSQGRGSLEQF
>TRBJ2-7|TRBV7-8
ASSHPGQGDYEQY
>TRBJ2-7|TRBV28
ASSLLAVPTEQY
>TRBJ2-7|TRBV6-2/TRBV6-3
ASSYGGINYEQY
>TRBJ1-6|TRBV3-1/TRBV3-2
ASSRNGVGGNSPLH
>TRBJ2-1|TRBV10-3
AISESETGNNEQF
>TRBJ1-4|TRBV5-6
ASSQGHSNEKLF
>TRBJ1-5|TRBV4-2
ASSQQTGLSNQPQH
>TRBJ2-1|TRBV5-3
ASSFRHGGHNEQF
>TRBJ1-5|TRBV7-9
ASSLGLDQPQH
>TRBJ2-7|TRBV27
ASSRSGANYEQY
>TRBJ2-7|TRBV5-6
ASSLLRGEQY
>TRBJ1-2|TRBV28
ASNLPGQGARGYT
>TRBJ1-4|TRBV7-9
ASSSRGREKLF
>TRBJ2-5|TRBV11-2
ASSLGAGQETQY
>TRBJ1-5|TRBV28
ASSSHDRDYQPQH
>TRBJ2-6|TRBV28
ASSPALSGANVLI
>TRBJ1-5|TRBV16
ASSQSDWVGQPQH
>TRBJ2-1|TRBV5-1
ASSLGQKTMSSYNEQF
>TRBJ1-1|TRBV7-9
ASSLWPTGLWTEAF
>TRBJ2-3|TRBV9
ASSELAGSTDTQY
>TRBJ2-3|TRBV15
ATSQERGVTDTQY
>TRBJ1-6|TRBV6-5
ASSYTHTGASPLH
>TRBJ1-1|TRBV29-1
SVEEFAANTEAF
>TRBJ2-7|TRBV6-2/TRBV6-3
ASSYFGGDAYEQY
>TRBJ2-5|TRBV3-1/TRBV3-2
ASRERGKETQY
>TRBJ2-2|TRBV27
ASSFGGSGTGELF
>TRBJ1-2|TRBV25-1
ATGQHYGYT
>TRBJ1-2|TRBV19
ASSQGGGSPGYGYT
>TRBJ2-3|TRBV7-9
ASSSDMGGTTDTQY
>TRBJ2-7|TRBV11-2
ASSLQVEGYEQY
>TRBJ2-7|TRBV6-5
ASSHGVTGTYEQY
>TRBJ1-1|TRBV20-1
SASSGGRTEAF
>TRBJ2-7|TRBV5-5
ASRAGTGPYEQY
>TRBJ1-2|TRBV3-1/TRBV3-2
ASSQGSWAHSFGYT
>TRBJ2-7|TRBV6-5
ASSYSNYEQY
>TRBJ1-1|TRBV5-1
ASSLIPGSDTEAF
>TRBJ2-5|TRBV7-2
ASSLQGIQETQY
>TRBJ2-1|TRBV7-2
ASSSGPNEQF